The rows below give T cell receptor beta chains drawn from one sample of a study of untreated major depressive disorder. The method was immunoSEQ multiplex PCR; TCRdb's version includes in-frame clones alone and lacks a portion of them. The profile shows almost 20,000 clones, under 90% of them singletons. The sample consisted of CD4+ T cells from PBMCs. The receptors here all came from a woman in her 30s in good health. CDR3s include the opening cysteine and the closing phenylalanine or tryptophan. Each record gives: D gene, V gene, clone size, J gene, CDR3 protein, CDR3 DNA. The D gene is left open where the match is weak. Size is stated for part of the rows, as once, few or many counts, or as a class when the clone is expanded.

NA,TRBV29-1,few,TRBJ1-1,CSVTMDTEAFF,TGCAGCGTTACTATGGACACTGAAGCTTTCTTT
TRBD1,TRBV20-1,NA,TRBJ1-1,CSLGQMDEAFF,TGCAGCCTGGGACAGATGGACGAAGCTTTCTTT
TRBD1,TRBV7-4,NA,TRBJ2-7,CASNRGQGPSYEQYF,TGTGCCAGCAACCGGGGACAGGGTCCCTCCTACGAGCAGTACTTC
TRBD2,TRBV7-2,NA,TRBJ2-2,CASSLEGLAGRVKAGELFF,TGTGCCAGCAGCTTAGAGGGACTAGCGGGGAGGGTTAAGGCCGGGGAGCTGTTTTTT
NA,TRBV29-1,NA,TRBJ1-1,CSVAKDSWAFF,TGCAGCGTTGCCAAGGACAGTTGGGCTTTCTTT
TRBD1,TRBV30,NA,TRBJ1-5,CAWSAPDRGLQPQHF,TGTGCCTGGAGTGCCCCCGACAGGGGGCTTCAGCCCCAGCATTTT
TRBD2,TRBV10-3,NA,TRBJ2-5,CAISGTSGRAIGTQYF,TGTGCCATCAGTGGGACTAGCGGGAGGGCCATCGGGACCCAGTACTTC
TRBD2,TRBV27,NA,TRBJ2-7,CASSLSRGTSGRAGEQYF,TGTGCCAGCAGTTTATCAAGGGGGACTAGCGGGAGGGCCGGCGAGCAGTACTTC
NA,TRBV7-2,few,TRBJ1-5,CASSIRGDQPQHF,TGTGCCAGCAGCATAAGGGGAGATCAGCCCCAGCATTTT
NA,TRBV2,NA,TRBJ1-5,CASSTGKGGNQPQHF,TGTGCCAGCAGCACAGGGAAGGGGGGCAATCAGCCCCAGCATTTT
TRBD1,TRBV29-1,NA,TRBJ1-2,CSVWDRGQGYTF,TGCAGCGTATGGGACAGGGGACAAGGCTACACCTTC
NA,TRBV6-1,NA,TRBJ1-5,CASTVALGQFQPQHF,TGTGCCAGCACTGTCGCCCTTGGACAATTTCAGCCCCAGCATTTT
NA,TRBV9,NA,TRBJ1-5,CASSVDVGNQPQHF,TGTGCCAGCAGCGTAGACGTGGGCAATCAGCCCCAGCATTTT
TRBD2,TRBV4-3,few,TRBJ2-1,CASSQDGGGSIFHEQFF,TGCGCCAGCAGCCAAGACGGTGGCGGGAGCATCTTTCATGAGCAGTTCTTC
NA,TRBV7-9,NA,TRBJ2-3,CASSLVAGRADTQYF,TGTGCCAGCAGCTTAGTGGCGGGCCGGGCCGATACGCAGTATTTT
NA,TRBV30,NA,TRBJ2-5,CAWTTGIGETQYF,TGTGCCTGGACTACAGGGATTGGGGAGACCCAGTACTTC
NA,TRBV18,NA,TRBJ1-5,CASSPTGRGHSNQPQHF,TGTGCCAGCTCACCCACGGGGAGGGGCCATAGCAATCAGCCCCAGCATTTT
TRBD1,TRBV10-2,NA,TRBJ1-5,CASSDRGNQPQHF,TGCGCCAGTAGTGACAGGGGGAATCAGCCCCAGCATTTT
NA,TRBV27,NA,TRBJ2-2,CALTGTSGSGELFF,TGTGCCTTAACGGGGACGTCCGGATCCGGGGAGCTGTTTTTT
NA,TRBV7-2,NA,TRBJ2-3,CASRHKNGDTQYF,TGTGCCAGCAGGCACAAGAATGGAGATACGCAGTATTTT
NA,TRBV5-4,NA,TRBJ2-7,CASSLKSRPQRPDEQYF,TGTGCCAGCAGCCTGAAAAGTAGGCCGCAAAGACCGGACGAGCAGTACTTC
NA,TRBV29-1,NA,TRBJ2-2,CSVGQGKLFF,TGCAGCGTTGGACAAGGGAAGCTGTTTTTT
NA,TRBV25-1,NA,TRBJ1-5,CASSESGGGNQPQHF,TGTGCCAGCAGTGAATCCGGGGGTGGCAATCAGCCCCAGCATTTT
TRBD2,TRBV7-9,NA,TRBJ2-7,CASSLGFAGGGEQYF,TGTGCCAGCAGCTTAGGTTTTGCGGGAGGGGGCGAGCAGTACTTC
NA,TRBV27,NA,TRBJ2-3,CASIPGRAVGDTQYF,TGTGCCAGCATCCCCGGAAGGGCTGTGGGAGATACGCAGTATTTT
TRBD2,TRBV28,NA,TRBJ2-4,CASRGGGAKNIQYF,TGTGCCAGCAGGGGCGGGGGAGCCAAAAACATTCAGTACTTC
NA,TRBV19,NA,TRBJ1-3,CASRLSSGNTIYF,TGTGCCAGCCGACTCAGCTCTGGAAACACCATATATTTT
NA,TRBV9,NA,TRBJ1-2,CASSVDIGNYGYTF,TGTGCCAGCAGCGTAGATATAGGCAACTATGGCTACACCTTC
TRBD1,TRBV6-1,NA,TRBJ2-7,CASSEDERDRGRRQYF,TGTGCCAGCAGTGAGGATGAGCGGGACAGGGGCCGCCGGCAGTACTTC
TRBD1,TRBV5-8,once,TRBJ1-5,CASSVMGQGKPQHF,TGTGCCAGCAGCGTGATGGGACAGGGGAAGCCCCAGCATTTT
TRBD1,TRBV5-6,NA,TRBJ1-1,CASRDGTGVTEAFF,TGTGCCAGCAGGGACGGGACAGGGGTTACTGAAGCTTTCTTT
NA,TRBV28,NA,TRBJ1-5,CASSLRGLIAGQPQHF,TGTGCCAGCAGTTTGAGGGGCCTGATAGCGGGTCAGCCCCAGCATTTT